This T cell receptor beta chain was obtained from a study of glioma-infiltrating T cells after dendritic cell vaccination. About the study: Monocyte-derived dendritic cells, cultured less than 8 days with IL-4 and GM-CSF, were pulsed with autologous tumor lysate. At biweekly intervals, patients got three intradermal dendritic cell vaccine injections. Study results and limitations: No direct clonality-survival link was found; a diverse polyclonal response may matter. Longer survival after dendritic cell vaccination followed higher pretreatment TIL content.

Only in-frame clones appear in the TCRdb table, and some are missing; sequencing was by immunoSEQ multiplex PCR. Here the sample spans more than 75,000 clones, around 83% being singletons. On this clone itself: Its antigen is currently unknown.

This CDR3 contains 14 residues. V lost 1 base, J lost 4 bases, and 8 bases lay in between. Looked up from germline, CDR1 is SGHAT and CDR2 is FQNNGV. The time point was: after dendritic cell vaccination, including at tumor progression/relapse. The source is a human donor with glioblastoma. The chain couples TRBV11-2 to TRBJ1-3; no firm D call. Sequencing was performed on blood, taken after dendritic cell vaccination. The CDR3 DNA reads TGTGCCAGCAGCTTAGGCCTGAGAGGAAACACCATATATTTT. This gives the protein CASSLGLRGNTIYF.